The entry that follows covers one TCR beta chain sequence. Treatment meaning: preoperative locoregional IRX-2 cytokine immunotherapy. Preoperative locoregional IRX-2 cytokine immunotherapy was tested in the phase Ib source study. The repertoire was sequenced with immunoSEQ multiplex PCR; TCRdb's copy has only in-frame clones and lacks some. The sample consists of about 98,000 clones, about nine tenths of them appearing once. The CDR3 consists of 15 residues. V shed 3 bases, J shed 1 base, and the junction held 5 bases outside the gene matches. CDR1 is KGHSH and CDR2 is LQKENI in the germline V gene. This record comes from a study of preoperative IRX-2 immunotherapy in early breast cancer.

The material was tumor tissue, obtained after IRX-2 immunotherapy. The chain is built from TRBV18 and TRBJ1-1; TRBD1 matches 7 bases. The sequence came from a human donor with breast cancer. The chain's CDR3 is CASSPWTGKNTEAFF. CDR3 in DNA: TGTGCCAGCTCACCGTGGACAGGTAAGAACACTGAAGCTTTCTTT.